This T cell receptor beta chain derives from a study of cytomegalovirus exposure and HLA in healthy donors. Regarding the study as a whole: CMV serostatus was the only recorded immune exposure for donors. The study recorded 150 to 200 TCR beta chains that were cytomegalovirus-associated. Usually a TCR sequence was rare, but some public TCRs were found in many donors.

J was trimmed by 2 bases and V by 3 bases; bases with no gene match: 5. Looked up from germline, CDR1 is SGDLS and CDR2 is YYNGEE. The CDR3 extends over 14 amino acids. The PCR ran on 60 Vbeta and 13 Jbeta primers. TCRdb keeps only in-frame clones here, not all; method: immunoSEQ multiplex PCR. The table has more than 110,000 clones, roughly 80% seen once. Worth noting for this clone: The target antigen is unknown.

Sequenced: PBMCs. The sequence was obtained from a female donor in good health and CMV-seronegative. This chain joins TRBV9 and TRBJ2-7; 7 nucleotides align to TRBD1. CDR3 in amino acids: CASSGTGLPYEQYF. The CDR3 DNA reads TGTGCCAGCAGCGGGACAGGTCTCCCCTACGAGCAGTACTTC.